The T cell receptor (beta chain) under discussion was sequenced for a study of cytomegalovirus exposure and HLA in healthy donors. Findings of the study overall: What was likely a sequencing artifact was a cluster of highly shared sequence variants. Testing in vitro showed a few CMV-associated chains specific for CMV antigens. TRBV6-2, TRBV6-3 and some other V segments were unresolvable in 87-base-pair reads.

The V segment lost 3 bases and the J segment 6 bases; nucleotides outside the gene matches: 7. The germline V gene encodes CDR1 SGHRS and CDR2 YFSETQ. This CDR3 spans 14 amino acids. Regarding this clone: Its antigen is still unknown.

The PCR had 60 Vbeta and 13 Jbeta primers. The data were produced by immunoSEQ multiplex PCR, yet TCRdb's version contains in-frame clones alone and is incomplete. The table has about 200,000 clones, approximately 80% seen once. The TCR sequence derives from a man aged 30-40 years in good health and CMV-seronegative. What was sequenced was PBMCs. The chain has TRBV5-1 and TRBJ2-5; TRBD1 matches 8 bases. Written as DNA, the CDR3 is TGCGCCAGCAGCTCAGACAGGGGTCGAAAGACCCAGTACTTC. It specifies CASSSDRGRKTQYF.